This T cell receptor beta chain was obtained from a study of long-term antiretroviral therapy in people with HIV. At the level of the study: Of all samples, the earliest predate the 2015 immediate-ART recommendation by about a decade.

Germline V gene data show CDR1 as GTSNPN and CDR2 as SVGIG (reference sequence). The CDR3 has 14 amino acids. V gave up 4 bases and J gave up 6 bases; unmatched junction bases: 7. Survey-level resolution applied to immunoSEQ assay v3.0. Libraries were prepared by immunoSEQ multiplex PCR; TCRdb keeps only in-frame clonotypes and omits some of them. The sample records roughly 10,000 clones, about 81% being singletons. At minimum, one pre-ART and two post-ART PBMC samples were obtained from each donor. This receptor was taken from a man aged 35 to 55 with HIV. This specimen was unsorted PBMCs, taken 1.8 years after starting antiretroviral therapy. V usage is TRBV30 and J usage is TRBJ1-5; TRBD1 matches 9 bases. CDR3 in amino acids: CAWTDRGSFQPQHF. The CDR3 region has the DNA TGTGCCTGGACGGACAGGGGAAGTTTTCAGCCCCAGCATTTT. The full variable domain, completed using reference TRBV30 and TRBJ1-5, is SQTIHQWPATLVQPVGSPLSLECTVEGTSNPNLYWYRQAAGRGLQLLFYSVGIGQISSEVPQNLSASRPQDRQFILSSKKLLLSDSGFYLCAWTDRGSFQPQHFGDGTRLSIL.